This section outlines one T cell receptor (beta chain) sequence together with its context. No antigen is known for it. 60 Vbeta and 13 Jbeta primers were used in PCR. Assay used: immunoSEQ multiplex PCR; TCRdb lists only in-frame clones, some missing. Of 150,000 to 200,000 clones in the sample, 80% were seen once. Each of the donors was a healthy bone marrow donor. The data stem from a study of cytomegalovirus exposure and HLA in healthy donors. Points from the study as a whole: Roughly even sequencing depth across donors was the assumption behind the presence/absence analyses. Per a prior analysis, the majority of TCR beta V segments were productive roughly 87% or roughly 30% of the time.

The sequence was collected from a human donor in good health. Input material: PBMCs.

This CDR3 is CASSHPERDGYTF. The CDR3 nucleotides are TGCGCCAGCAGCCATCCGGAGCGGGATGGCTACACCTTC. The V gene is TRBV4-3, the J gene TRBJ1-2, with no clear D. There are 13 residues in the CDR3. The germline V gene has CDR1 LGHNA and CDR2 YSLEER. V lost 3 bases to trimming and J lost 6 bases, with 11 bases between them.